This T cell receptor (beta chain) is drawn from a study of early T cells in non-severe SARS-CoV-2 infection. TCRdb re-called the 5' RACE reads through MiXCR, storing one row per CDR3 protein. Seen here are about 56,000 distinct CDR3 sequences, roughly a tenth observed once, and the top ten hold 6.5%. This clonotype occurred many times. Germline V lookup: CDR1 ENHRY, CDR2 SYGVKD. CDR3 length: 14 amino acids. Trimming left V 2 bases short and J 3 bases short, with 10 bases between. The V call is TRBV10-3, the J call TRBJ1-2, with a tentative D call TRBD1 (6 bases). This receptor was obtained from an adult who was a healthcare worker with PCR-confirmed SARS-CoV-2 infection or an uninfected control (not recorded which). Sequenced: whole blood. CDR3: CAISEIYRDYGYTF. The CDR3 bases are TGTGCCATCAGTGAGATCTACAGGGACTATGGCTACACCTTC.